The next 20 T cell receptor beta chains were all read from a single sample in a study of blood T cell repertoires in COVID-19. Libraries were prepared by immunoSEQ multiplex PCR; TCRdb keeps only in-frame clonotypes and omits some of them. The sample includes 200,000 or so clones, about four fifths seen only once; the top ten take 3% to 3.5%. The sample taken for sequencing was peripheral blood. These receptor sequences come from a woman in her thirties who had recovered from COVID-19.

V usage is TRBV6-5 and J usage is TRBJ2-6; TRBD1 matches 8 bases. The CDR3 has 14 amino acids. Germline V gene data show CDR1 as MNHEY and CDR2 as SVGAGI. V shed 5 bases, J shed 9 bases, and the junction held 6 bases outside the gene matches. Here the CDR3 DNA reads TGTGCCAGCAGTAGAACCGACAGGGGCAACGTCCTGACTTTC. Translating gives CASSRTDRGNVLTF.

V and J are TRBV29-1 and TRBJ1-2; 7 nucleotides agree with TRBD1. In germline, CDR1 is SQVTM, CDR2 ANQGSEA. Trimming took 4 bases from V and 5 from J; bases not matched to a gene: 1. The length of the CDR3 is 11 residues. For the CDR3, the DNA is TGCAGCGTTGTGACAGGGTATGGCTACACCTTC. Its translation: CSVVTGYGYTF.

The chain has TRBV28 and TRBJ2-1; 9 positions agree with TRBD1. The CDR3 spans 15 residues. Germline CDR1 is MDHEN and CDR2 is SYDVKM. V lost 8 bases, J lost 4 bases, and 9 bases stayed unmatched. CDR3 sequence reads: CASVDRGPYYNEQFF. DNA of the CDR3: TGTGCCAGCGTGGACAGGGGACCTTATTACAATGAGCAGTTCTTC.

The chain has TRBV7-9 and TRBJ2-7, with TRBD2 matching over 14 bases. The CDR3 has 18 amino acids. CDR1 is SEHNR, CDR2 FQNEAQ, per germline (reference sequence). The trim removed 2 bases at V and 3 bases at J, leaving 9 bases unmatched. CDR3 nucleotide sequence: TGTGCCAGCAGCTTATACGGGACTAGCGGGAGTGGGAGCTACGAGCAGTACTTC. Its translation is CASSLYGTSGSGSYEQYF. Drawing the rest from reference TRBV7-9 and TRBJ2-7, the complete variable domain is DTGVSQNPRHKITKRGQNVTFRCDPISEHNRLYWYRQTLGQGPEFLTYFQNEAQLEKSRLLSDRFSAERPKGSFSTLEIQRTEQGDSAMYLCASSLYGTSGSGSYEQYFGPGTRLTVT.

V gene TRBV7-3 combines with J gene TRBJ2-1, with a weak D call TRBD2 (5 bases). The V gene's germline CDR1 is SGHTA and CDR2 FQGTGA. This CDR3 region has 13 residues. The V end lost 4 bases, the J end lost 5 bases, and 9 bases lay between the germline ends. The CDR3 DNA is TGTGCCAGCAGCTACCACGGGAACAATGAGCAGTTCTTC. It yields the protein CASSYHGNNEQFF.

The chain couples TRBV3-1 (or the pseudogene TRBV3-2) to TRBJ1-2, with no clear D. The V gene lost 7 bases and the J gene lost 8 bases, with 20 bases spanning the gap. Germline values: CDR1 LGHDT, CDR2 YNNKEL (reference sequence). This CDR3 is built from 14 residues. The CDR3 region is CASTPGRTVGGYTF. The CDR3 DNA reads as TGTGCCAGCACCCCCGGGAGGACCGTCGGAGGCTACACCTTC.

The CDR3 DNA reads as TGTGCTAGTGGTTTGGTACTCTCCGGGACTAGCGGGAGGGCGCGGCAAGAGACCCAGTACTTC. Its translation: CASGLVLSGTSGRARQETQYF. The J gene is TRBJ2-5, the V gene TRBV12-5; 16 bases map to TRBD2. The germline CDR1 and CDR2 sequences are LGHNT and FRNRAP. The CDR3 is 21 residues long. V was clipped by 0 bases and J by 2 bases; unmatched bases: 12.

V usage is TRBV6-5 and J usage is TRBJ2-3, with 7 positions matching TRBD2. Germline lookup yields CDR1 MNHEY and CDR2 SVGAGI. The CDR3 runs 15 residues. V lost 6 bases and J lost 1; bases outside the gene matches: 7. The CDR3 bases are TGTGCCAGCAGCCGAGCGGGAACTGGCACAGATACGCAGTATTTT. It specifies CASSRAGTGTDTQYF.

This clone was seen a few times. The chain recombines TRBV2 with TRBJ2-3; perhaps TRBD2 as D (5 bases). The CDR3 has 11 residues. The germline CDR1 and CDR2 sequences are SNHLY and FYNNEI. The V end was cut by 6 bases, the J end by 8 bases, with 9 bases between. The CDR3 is CASSLLGTQYF. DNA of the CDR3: TGTGCCAGCAGCCTACTAGGTACGCAGTATTTT.

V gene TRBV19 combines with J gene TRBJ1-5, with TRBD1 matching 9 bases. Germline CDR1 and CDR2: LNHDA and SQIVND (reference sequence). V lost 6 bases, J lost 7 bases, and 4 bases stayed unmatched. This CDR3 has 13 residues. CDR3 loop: CASRGQGGQPQHF. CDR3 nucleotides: TGTGCCAGTAGGGGACAGGGTGGCCAGCCCCAGCATTTT.

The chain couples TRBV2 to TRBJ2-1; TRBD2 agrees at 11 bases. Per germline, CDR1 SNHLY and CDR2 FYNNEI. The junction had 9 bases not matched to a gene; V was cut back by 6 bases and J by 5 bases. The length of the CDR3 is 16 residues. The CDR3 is CASREILAGDNNEQFF. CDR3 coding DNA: TGTGCCAGCAGAGAGATACTAGCGGGAGACAACAATGAGCAGTTCTTC.

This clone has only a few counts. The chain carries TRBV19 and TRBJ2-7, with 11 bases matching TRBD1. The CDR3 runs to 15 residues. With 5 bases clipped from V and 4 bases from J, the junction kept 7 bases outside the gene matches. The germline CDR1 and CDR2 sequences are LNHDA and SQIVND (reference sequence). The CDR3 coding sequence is TGTGCCAGTAGTTCCCTACGGGACAGGGGGTACGAGCAGTACTTC. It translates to CASSSLRDRGYEQYF.

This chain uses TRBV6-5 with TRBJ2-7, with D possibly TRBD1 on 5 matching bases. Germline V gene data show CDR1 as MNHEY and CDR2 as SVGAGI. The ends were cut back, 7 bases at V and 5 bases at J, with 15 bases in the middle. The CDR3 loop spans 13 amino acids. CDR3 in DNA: TGTGCCAGCACCGCCCCAGGGTTCGACGAGCAGTACTTC. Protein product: CASTAPGFDEQYF.

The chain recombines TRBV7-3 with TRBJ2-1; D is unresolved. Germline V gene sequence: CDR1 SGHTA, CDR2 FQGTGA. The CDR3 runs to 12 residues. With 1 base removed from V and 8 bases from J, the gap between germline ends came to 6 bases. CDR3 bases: TGTGCCAGCAGCTTAATGGGCCATGAGCAGTTCTTC. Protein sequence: CASSLMGHEQFF.

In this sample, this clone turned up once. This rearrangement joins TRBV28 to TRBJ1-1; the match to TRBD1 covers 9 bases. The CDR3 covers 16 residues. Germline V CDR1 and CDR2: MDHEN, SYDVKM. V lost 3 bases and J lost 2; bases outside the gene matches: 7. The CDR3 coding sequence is TGTGCCAGCAGTTTTGGACCGGGACAGGGCAACACTGAAGCTTTCTTT. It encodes CASSFGPGQGNTEAFF.

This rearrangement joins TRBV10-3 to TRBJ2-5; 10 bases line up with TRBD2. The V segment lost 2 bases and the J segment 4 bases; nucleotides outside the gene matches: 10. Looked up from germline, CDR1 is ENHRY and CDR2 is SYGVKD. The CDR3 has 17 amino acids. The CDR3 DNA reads TGTGCCATCAGTGAGACTCCAGCGGGAGGGCCGCGAGAGACCCAGTACTTC. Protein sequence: CAISETPAGGPRETQYF.

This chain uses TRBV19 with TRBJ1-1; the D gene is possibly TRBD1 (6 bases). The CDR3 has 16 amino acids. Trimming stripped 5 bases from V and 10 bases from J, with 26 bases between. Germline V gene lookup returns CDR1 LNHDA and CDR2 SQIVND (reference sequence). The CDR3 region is CASSSQQGQLSEGAFF. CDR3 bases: TGTGCCAGTAGTTCCCAACAGGGACAACTATCCGAAGGAGCTTTCTTT.

CDR3 sequence: CASSYRGTANEKLFF. In nucleotides, the CDR3 is TGTGCCAGCAGTTACAGGGGGACAGCTAATGAAAAACTGTTTTTT. The chain has TRBV6-6 and TRBJ1-4, with 7 bases matching TRBD1. There are 15 residues in the CDR3. J lost 3 bases, V lost 2 bases, and 3 bases had no gene match. Germline CDR1 and CDR2: MNHNY and SVGAGI (reference sequence).

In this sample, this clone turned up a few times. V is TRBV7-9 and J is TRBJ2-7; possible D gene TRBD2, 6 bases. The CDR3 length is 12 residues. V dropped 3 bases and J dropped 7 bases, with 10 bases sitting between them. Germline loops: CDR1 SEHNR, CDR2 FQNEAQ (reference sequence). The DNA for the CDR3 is TGTGCCAGCAGCTTCCCCCTAGCGGAGCAGTACTTC. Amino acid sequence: CASSFPLAEQYF.

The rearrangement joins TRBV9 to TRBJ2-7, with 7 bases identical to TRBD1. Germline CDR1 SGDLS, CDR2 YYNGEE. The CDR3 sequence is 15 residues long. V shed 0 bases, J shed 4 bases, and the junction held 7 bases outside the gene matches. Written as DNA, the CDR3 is TGTGCCAGCAGCGTAGCTACAGGGGAAGGGTACGAGCAGTACTTC. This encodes CASSVATGEGYEQYF.